These 23 T cell receptor beta chains were all obtained from the same sample, sequenced in a study of cytomegalovirus exposure and HLA in healthy donors. Some clones are missing from TCRdb's copy, which holds only in-frame ones; the method was immunoSEQ multiplex PCR. The table has about 220,000 clones, just over 90% seen once; the top ten hold around 1.1%. Sequencing was performed on PBMCs. All receptors come from a woman under 30 in good health and CMV-seronegative.

J is TRBJ2-7 and V is TRBV6-6; TRBD2 matches at 7 bases. The germline V gene has CDR1 MNHNY and CDR2 SVGAGI (reference sequence). The junction had 10 bases not matched to a gene; V was cut back by 5 bases and J by 6 bases. The CDR3 spans 14 residues. The CDR3 DNA is TGTGCCAGCAGTAAAACCGGGGGGAACAGCGAGCAGTACTTC. Translating it yields CASSKTGGNSEQYF.

This chain joins TRBV27 and TRBJ2-4, with D perhaps matching TRBD1 (5 bases). This CDR3 is built from 15 residues. Trimming shortened V by 5 bases and J by 6 bases, and 17 bases separated the two germline ends. Germline V gene data show CDR1 as MNHEY and CDR2 as SMNVEV (reference sequence). CDR3 sequence reads: CASSPSRGFGNIQYF. In DNA, the CDR3 is TGTGCCAGCAGTCCGAGTAGGGGCTTCGGAAACATTCAGTACTTC.

The V call is TRBV28, the J call TRBJ2-7, with TRBD1 matching over 10 bases. The germline V gene has CDR1 MDHEN and CDR2 SYDVKM. This CDR3 spans 14 amino acids. After removal of 7 bases from V and 7 bases from J, the junction contained 10 bases not matched to a gene. In DNA form, the CDR3 reads TGTGCCAGCACCCCGGGACAGGGGTGGTGGGAGCAGTACTTC. Its translation is CASTPGQGWWEQYF. The variable domain in full, completed from reference TRBV28 and TRBJ2-7, reads DVKVTQSSRYLVKRTGEKVFLECVQDMDHENMFWYRQDPGLGLRLIYFSYDVKMKEKGDIPEGYSVSREKKERFSLILESASTNQTSMYLCASTPGQGWWEQYFGPGTRLTVT.

The rearrangement links TRBV2 to TRBJ2-7; 9 nucleotides match TRBD1. From germline, CDR1 is SNHLY and CDR2 FYNNEI. This CDR3 comprises 16 residues. V lost 6 bases and J lost 3; bases outside the gene matches: 12. Here the CDR3 reads CASRHSGDREGYEQYF. CDR3 DNA sequence: TGTGCCAGCAGACACTCAGGGGACAGGGAGGGCTACGAGCAGTACTTC.

This clone was observed a single time. V is TRBV30 and J is TRBJ1-2; a possible D gene is TRBD1 (6 bases). Trimming shortened V by 0 bases and J by 7 bases, and 12 bases separated the two germline ends. Germline loops: CDR1 GTSNPN, CDR2 SVGIG (reference sequence). CDR3 length: 13 residues. The CDR3 sequence is CAWSVTGGLGYTF. The CDR3 DNA follows: TGTGCCTGGAGTGTTACGGGGGGCCTTGGCTACACCTTC.

This chain uses TRBV11-2 with TRBJ1-3; a weak D match, TRBD1 (5 bases). Germline CDR1 is SGHAT and CDR2 is FQNNGV. This CDR3 contains 11 residues. Trimming removed 5 bases from V and 11 bases from J, with 10 bases in between. Written as DNA, the CDR3 is TGTGCCAGCAGCCCGCGGGGCGCCATATATTTT. Protein product: CASSPRGAIYF.

The chain combines TRBV30 with TRBJ1-5, with 7 bases aligning to TRBD1. CDR1 GTSNPN and CDR2 SVGIG come from the germline V gene (reference sequence). J lost 0 bases, V lost 5 bases, and 13 bases had no gene match. This CDR3 is built from 17 residues. CDR3 DNA sequence: TGTGCCTGGCGCCCCCCGGGACAGAGTTATAGCAATCAGCCCCAGCATTTT. Amino acids: CAWRPPGQSYSNQPQHF.

V usage is TRBV10-3 and J usage is TRBJ1-5; possibly TRBD1 for D (5 bases). V lost 0 bases, J lost 7 bases, and 19 bases lay in between. From germline, CDR1 is ENHRY and CDR2 SYGVKD. The CDR3 consists of 17 residues. The CDR3 loop is CAISESVRGGDAQPQHF. The CDR3 DNA reads as TGTGCCATCAGTGAGTCCGTTAGGGGAGGGGATGCGCAGCCCCAGCATTTT.

This clone is a singleton in its sample. The rearrangement links TRBV5-8 to TRBJ1-1; D is undetermined. The CDR3 runs to 14 residues. Trimming took 0 bases from V and 3 from J, leaving 9 bases between them. CDR1 and CDR2 from the germline V gene are SGHTS and YDEGEE. Here the CDR3 reads CASSLVGGYTEAFF. In DNA, the CDR3 is TGTGCCAGCAGCTTGGTTGGAGGGTACACTGAAGCTTTCTTT.

This chain uses TRBV30 with TRBJ1-5; D gene unclear. Germline lookup yields CDR1 GTSNPN and CDR2 SVGIG (reference sequence). The CDR3 covers 16 residues. With 2 bases removed from V and 7 bases from J, the gap between germline ends came to 21 bases. Here the CDR3 reads CAWSQAEAQFGQPQHF. CDR3 nucleotides: TGTGCCTGGAGTCAAGCGGAAGCCCAGTTCGGCCAGCCCCAGCATTTT.

This rearrangement joins TRBV6-5 to TRBJ2-7; 9 bases are a match to TRBD2. J gave up 4 bases and V 7 bases, and 8 bases lay outside the gene matches. CDR3 length: 14 residues. Germline assignment: CDR1 MNHEY and CDR2 SVGAGI. The CDR3 protein is CASISSSGRYEQYF. The CDR3, as DNA: TGTGCCAGCATCTCTTCGAGCGGGAGGTACGAGCAGTACTTC.

The genes are TRBV19 and TRBJ2-1; D might be TRBD2 (5 bases). The CDR3 has 14 residues. Germline CDR1 reads LNHDA; CDR2 reads SQIVND (reference sequence). With 2 bases removed from V and 0 bases from J, the gap between germline ends came to 5 bases. DNA for the CDR3: TGTGCCAGTAGTATAACTAGCTCCTACAATGAGCAGTTCTTC. Translation gives CASSITSSYNEQFF.

The chain couples TRBV27 to TRBJ1-6, with D perhaps TRBD1 (5 bases). This CDR3 region has 15 residues. Germline V gives CDR1 MNHEY, CDR2 SMNVEV (reference sequence). The ends were cut back, 3 bases at V and 0 bases at J, with 6 bases in the middle. The chain's CDR3 is CASSLGGSYNSPLHF. For the CDR3, the DNA is TGTGCCAGCAGTTTGGGGGGCTCCTATAATTCACCCCTCCACTTT.

This clone was seen once. The genes are TRBV5-1 and TRBJ2-1; D unresolved. V was trimmed by 0 bases and J by 5 bases, leaving 12 bases between them. Germline V lookup: CDR1 SGHRS, CDR2 YFSETQ. The CDR3 consists of 15 residues. CDR3 sequence (DNA): TGCGCCAGCAGCTTGGGCGTAAGAAGCCACAATGAGCAGTTCTTC. Translating gives CASSLGVRSHNEQFF. Together with reference TRBV5-1 and TRBJ2-1, the CDR3 gives the full variable domain: KAGVTQTPRYLIKTRGQQVTLSCSPISGHRSVSWYQQTPGQGLQFLFEYFSETQRNKGNFPGRFSGRQFSNSRSEMNVSTLELGDSALYLCASSLGVRSHNEQFFGPGTRLTVL.

The count of this clone is one. The V and J genes are TRBV20-1 and TRBJ2-5; D is uncertain. The CDR3 spans 10 residues. Germline lookup yields CDR1 DFQATT and CDR2 SNEGSKA (reference sequence). Trimming removed 3 bases at V and 5 bases at J, with 4 bases between. The CDR3, as DNA: TGCAGTGCTAGCCATGAGACCCAGTACTTC. It codes for CSASHETQYF.

This clone was found a few times. The V call is TRBV5-8, the J call TRBJ2-7; 7 bases line up with TRBD2. The germline gives CDR1 SGHTS, CDR2 YDEGEE. The CDR3 sequence is 12 residues long. V gave up 4 bases and J gave up 4 bases; unmatched junction bases: 2. CDR3 bases: TGTGCCAGCAGCCGGGGGGATTACGAGCAGTACTTC. The encoded protein is CASSRGDYEQYF.

This chain joins TRBV6-5 and TRBJ2-3, with D perhaps TRBD2 (6 bases). V gave up 8 bases and J gave up 2 bases, with 8 bases separating them. The CDR3 consists of 12 residues. CDR1 is MNHEY and CDR2 is SVGAGI in the germline V gene. CDR3 sequence (DNA): TGTGCCAGCGGGACTCTCACAGATACGCAGTATTTT. Amino acid sequence: CASGTLTDTQYF.

This sequence joins TRBV5-1 and TRBJ1-3; D is unresolved. The germline V gene has CDR1 SGHRS and CDR2 YFSETQ. The V and J ends lost 4 bases and 4 bases respectively, with 9 bases between them. The CDR3 runs 13 residues. The DNA for the CDR3 is TGCGCCAGCAGCCTGGACGGGGGAAACACCATATATTTT. It is translated as CASSLDGGNTIYF.

The DNA for the CDR3 is TGTGCCAGCAGCCCACGGCTAGCGGGAGGTCTCTACGAGCAGTACTTC. This codes for CASSPRLAGGLYEQYF. V gene TRBV7-3 combines with J gene TRBJ2-7; 11 bases are shared with TRBD2. The CDR3 spans 16 residues. With 5 bases clipped from V and 3 bases from J, the junction kept 9 bases outside the gene matches. Germline V gene sequence: CDR1 SGHTA, CDR2 FQGTGA. The full variable domain, rest sourced from reference TRBV7-3 and TRBJ2-7, is GAGVSQTPSNKVTEKGKYVELRCDPISGHTALYWYRQSLGQGPEFLIYFQGTGAADDSGLPNDRFFAVRPEGSVSTLKIQRTERGDSAVYLCASSPRLAGGLYEQYFGPGTRLTVT.

This rearrangement joins TRBV27 to TRBJ2-7; TRBD1 aligns across 7 bases. CDR3 length equals 13 residues. Per the germline V gene, CDR1 is MNHEY and CDR2 is SMNVEV (reference sequence). J was trimmed by 4 bases and V by 8 bases; bases with no gene match: 8. The CDR3 coding sequence is TGTGCCAGCGGCTACAGGGGTGGATACGAGCAGTACTTC. It encodes CASGYRGGYEQYF.

The chain couples TRBV5-1 to TRBJ1-1; D is uncertain. Germline V CDR1 and CDR2: SGHRS, YFSETQ. CDR3 length: 14 amino acids. V shed 4 bases and J shed 4 bases, with 14 bases lying between them. Here the CDR3 reads CASSRDTTRTEAFF. The CDR3 DNA reads as TGCGCCAGCAGCCGTGACACGACGCGCACTGAAGCTTTCTTT.

The rearrangement uses TRBV12-5 and TRBJ1-5; D unclear. Germline CDR1 reads LGHNT; CDR2 reads FRNRAP. The CDR3 is 12 amino acids. V lost 7 bases, J lost 9 bases, and 13 bases lay in between. The CDR3, as DNA: TGTGCTAGTGCCTACCCTACCGGGCCCCAGCATTTT. This gives the protein CASAYPTGPQHF.

The chain carries TRBV7-9 and TRBJ2-1, with 10 nucleotides matching TRBD2. The CDR3 spans 16 residues. Germline trimming cut 5 bases from V and 3 bases from J; bases unmatched to any gene: 7. Germline CDR1 SEHNR, CDR2 FQNEAQ (reference sequence). The CDR3 coding sequence is TGTGCCAGCAGCCGATTTAGCGGGGGGCTCTACAATGAGCAGTTCTTC. Translation: CASSRFSGGLYNEQFF.